One and the same sample provided the 24 T cell receptor beta chains below, sequenced in a study of blood T cell repertoires in COVID-19. Sequencing was performed with immunoSEQ multiplex PCR; in TCRdb, only in-frame clones are kept and a portion is missing. The repertoire includes approximately 190,000 clones, less than 90% of them detected once, and approximately 6.1% sits in the top ten. The sequencing sample was made of peripheral blood. These receptor sequences come from a woman in her 40s with acute or convalescent COVID-19.

The chain recombines TRBV5-4 with TRBJ2-1; TRBD1 matches 8 bases. Germline V gene lookup returns CDR1 SGHNT and CDR2 YYREEE (reference sequence). V was pared by 5 bases and J by 0 bases, with 7 bases of the junction left unmatched. The CDR3 consists of 16 residues. The CDR3 DNA follows: TGTGCCAGCAGTCAGGGACAGGCCAGCTCCTACAATGAGCAGTTCTTC. It codes for CASSQGQASSYNEQFF.

V usage is TRBV29-1 and J usage is TRBJ2-2; TRBD1 aligns across 8 bases. Germline V gene sequence: CDR1 SQVTM, CDR2 ANQGSEA. This CDR3 spans 14 amino acids. Trimming cost V 6 bases and J 1 base; bases outside gene matches: 4. The CDR3 region has the DNA TGCAGCGTCACCGGGACAGGGAACACCGGGGAGCTGTTTTTT. Translating it yields CSVTGTGNTGELFF.

This clone was seen more than once but under ten times. The chain links TRBV12-3 or TRBV12-4 to TRBJ1-2; TRBD1 agrees at 8 bases. The V segment lost 8 bases and the J segment 2 bases; nucleotides outside the gene matches: 1. The CDR3 has 12 residues. The CDR3: CASRQGNYGYTF. In DNA form, the CDR3 reads TGTGCCAGCCGACAGGGGAACTATGGCTACACCTTC.

CDR3 bases: TGTGCCAGCAGCCAAGATGGCGGGGGGGCCGCGCAGTTCTTC. Translation gives CASSQDGGGAAQFF. The chain couples TRBV3-1 (or the pseudogene TRBV3-2) to TRBJ2-1, with 9 bases matching TRBD2. The CDR3 covers 14 residues. Germline CDR1 reads LGHDT; CDR2 reads YNNKEL (reference sequence). The trim removed 0 bases at V and 12 bases at J, leaving 6 bases unmatched.

The chain is built from TRBV9 and TRBJ2-1; 7 nucleotides agree with TRBD1. V shed 5 bases and J 6 bases; nucleotides not matched to a gene: 2. Germline lookup yields CDR1 SGDLS and CDR2 YYNGEE. This CDR3 spans 12 amino acids. The chain's CDR3 is CASSDRANEQFF. CDR3 DNA: TGTGCCAGCAGTGACAGGGCCAATGAGCAGTTCTTC.

The rearrangement links TRBV11-3 to TRBJ1-1; no clear D. In germline, CDR1 is SGHNT, CDR2 YENEEA. This CDR3 contains 15 residues. The ends were cut back, 1 base at V and 0 bases at J, with 9 bases in the middle. CDR3 amino acids: CASSLGGGMNTEAFF. CDR3 sequence (DNA): TGTGCCAGCAGCTTAGGAGGCGGAATGAACACTGAAGCTTTCTTT. The full variable domain, completed using reference TRBV11-3 and TRBJ1-1, is EAGVVQSPRYKIIEKKQPVAFWCNPISGHNTLYWYLQNLGQGPELLIRYENEEAVDDSQLPKDRFSAERLKGVDSTLKIQPAELGDSAVYLCASSLGGGMNTEAFFGQGTRLTVV.

This sequence joins TRBV5-1 and TRBJ2-1; D is unclear. Between the trimmed V and J ends, which lost 2 bases and 8 bases, there was a span of 11 bases. The CDR3 consists of 13 residues. The germline V gene encodes CDR1 SGHRS and CDR2 YFSETQ. The CDR3 bases are TGCGCCAGCAGCTTCCGGCTAGATGATGAGCAGTTCTTC. It encodes CASSFRLDDEQFF.

The chain joins TRBV19 to TRBJ2-2; D might be TRBD1 (5 bases). The CDR3 spans 16 residues. CDR1 and CDR2 (germline): LNHDA, SQIVND (reference sequence). The V gene lost 4 bases and the J gene lost 1 base, with 13 bases spanning the gap. The CDR3 here is CASSTLDTQNTGELFF. The CDR3 DNA sequence: TGTGCCAGTAGTACATTGGACACTCAGAACACCGGGGAGCTGTTTTTT.

V gene TRBV12-3 or TRBV12-4 combines with J gene TRBJ2-7; a possible D gene is TRBD1 (5 bases). V was trimmed by 6 bases and J by 2 bases, leaving 11 bases between them. The CDR3 spans 13 residues. The CDR3 nucleotides are TGTGCCAGCAGCCCAGGGATTACCTACGAGCAGTACTTC. Translation: CASSPGITYEQYF.

The V gene is TRBV6-5, the J gene TRBJ1-1, with a weak D call TRBD1 (6 bases). Trimming pared 6 bases from V and 1 base from J, leaving 12 bases between. The germline V gene encodes CDR1 MNHEY and CDR2 SVGAGI. The CDR3 has 14 amino acids. The DNA for the CDR3 is TGTGCCAGCAGACACATGACAGGGAACACTGAAGCTTTCTTT. Encoded protein: CASRHMTGNTEAFF.

The chain carries TRBV4-1 and TRBJ2-7; possibly TRBD2 for D (6 bases). Germline CDR1 reads MGHRA; CDR2 reads YSYEKL. The V gene lost 1 base and the J gene lost 2 bases, with 21 bases spanning the gap. This CDR3 spans 18 amino acids. The CDR3 here is CASSQGSLSAGRAYEQYF. CDR3 bases: TGCGCCAGCAGCCAAGGTTCCCTCTCCGCGGGAAGAGCCTACGAGCAGTACTTC.

The V and J genes are TRBV6-5 and TRBJ1-2; tentative D call: TRBD1 (6 bases). Trimming shortened V by 6 bases and J by 2 bases, and 13 bases separated the two germline ends. The CDR3 has 14 amino acids. The germline gives CDR1 MNHEY, CDR2 SVGAGI. CDR3 DNA: TGTGCCAGCAGCCCCGACAGGTTAAACTATGGCTACACCTTC. This translates into CASSPDRLNYGYTF.

The sample holds one count of this clone. V gene TRBV4-1 combines with J gene TRBJ2-1, with 7 bases fitting TRBD2. V was pared by 1 base and J by 1 base, with 10 bases of the junction left unmatched. CDR3 length equals 18 residues. The germline CDR1 and CDR2 sequences are MGHRA and YSYEKL. The CDR3 DNA is TGCGCCAGCAGCCAAGTCCCCGGGCGAGCGGGGTCCTACAATGAGCAGTTCTTC. Translation gives CASSQVPGRAGSYNEQFF.

The chain is built from TRBV10-3 and TRBJ2-1; the match to TRBD1 covers 8 bases. CDR3 length: 13 residues. Germline lookup yields CDR1 ENHRY and CDR2 SYGVKD. The V gene end was trimmed by 10 bases and the J gene end by 3 bases; junction bases not matched to a gene: 5. CDR3 loop: CATEDRDYNEQFF. The CDR3 coding sequence is TGTGCCACCGAGGACAGGGACTACAATGAGCAGTTCTTC.

The J gene is TRBJ1-1, the V gene TRBV7-8; D possibly corresponds to TRBD1 (6 bases). V lost 4 bases and J lost 1, with 19 bases in between. Germline V gene data show CDR1 as SGHVS and CDR2 as FQNEAQ. CDR3 length: 17 residues. The chain's CDR3 is CASSSTSRGGRNTEAFF. DNA of the CDR3: TGTGCCAGCAGCTCCACCAGCAGGGGTGGAAGGAACACTGAAGCTTTCTTT.

The chain recombines TRBV29-1 with TRBJ2-3; no definite D call. From germline, CDR1 is SQVTM and CDR2 ANQGSEA. V lost 5 bases and J 1 base, leaving 4 bases between the germline ends. The CDR3 length is 11 residues. The chain's CDR3 is CSVRGTDTQYF. CDR3 DNA: TGCAGCGTTCGTGGCACAGATACGCAGTATTTT.

This chain links TRBV6-5 with TRBJ2-7, with 11 bases matching TRBD1. The CDR3 sequence is 16 residues long. V was pared by 0 bases and J by 2 bases, with 3 bases of the junction left unmatched. The germline V gene encodes CDR1 MNHEY and CDR2 SVGAGI. CDR3 in amino acids: CASSYSEGQGAYEQYF. Written as DNA, the CDR3 is TGTGCCAGCAGTTACTCTGAGGGACAGGGGGCCTACGAGCAGTACTTC.

The J gene is TRBJ2-6, the V gene TRBV7-8; D is undetermined. The CDR3 spans 15 residues. The V end lost 7 bases, the J end lost 5 bases, and 15 bases lay between the germline ends. Germline lookup yields CDR1 SGHVS and CDR2 FQNEAQ. CDR3 nucleotide sequence: TGTGCCAGCATGCGACTCGGGTATCGGGCCAACGTCCTGACTTTC. Translation: CASMRLGYRANVLTF.

The chain links TRBV7-9 to TRBJ1-2; D possibly corresponds to TRBD1 (5 bases). CDR3 length: 16 amino acids. The germline V gene has CDR1 SEHNR and CDR2 FQNEAQ (reference sequence). Trimming took 5 bases from V and 1 from J, leaving 17 bases between them. CDR3 residues: CASSPRRGEVNYGYTF. The CDR3 DNA sequence: TGTGCCAGCAGCCCAAGACGGGGGGAGGTTAACTATGGCTACACCTTC.

CDR3 bases: TGTGCCAGCAGACCTCCGGGACAGGGGAGGGAGCAGTACTTC. This gives the protein CASRPPGQGREQYF. The chain recombines TRBV11-1 with TRBJ2-7, with 10 nucleotides matching TRBD1. V shed 6 bases, J shed 7 bases, and the junction held 9 bases outside the gene matches. The CDR3 is 14 amino acids. The germline CDR1 and CDR2 sequences are SGHAT and FQDESV (reference sequence).

The V call is TRBV27, the J call TRBJ2-1; 8 bases align to TRBD1. The CDR3 totals 16 residues. Trimming took 1 base from V and 9 from J; bases not matched to a gene: 11. Germline CDR1 MNHEY, CDR2 SMNVEV (reference sequence). The CDR3 bases are TGTGCCAGCAGTTTATTGGGGACAGGAACTCATGGTGAGCAGTTCTTC. Encoded protein: CASSLLGTGTHGEQFF.

V usage is TRBV21-1 and J usage is TRBJ1-6. TRBV21-1 has pseudogene status. There are 19 residues in the CDR3. This chain's CDR3 is CASSKLGSLTGNMNSPLHF. The CDR3 nucleotides read TGTGCCAGCAGCAAACTAGGCTCCTTGACGGGTAATATGAATTCACCCCTCCACTTT.

This clone occurred once. The chain uses TRBV7-2 and TRBJ2-2; 10 bases align to TRBD2. The ends lost 6 bases at V and 6 bases at J; junction bases unmatched: 7. This CDR3 region has 15 residues. Germline V lookup: CDR1 SGHTA, CDR2 FQGNSA. The CDR3 DNA reads as TGTGCCAGCAGTCCGAGCGGGGGGGCCGCCGGGGAGCTGTTTTTT. Protein product: CASSPSGGAAGELFF.

The chain has TRBV18 and TRBJ2-6; the D gene is possibly TRBD1 (5 bases). This CDR3 is built from 17 residues. Trimming took off 4 bases at V and 0 bases at J, with 13 bases between the two ends. CDR1 is KGHSH and CDR2 is LQKENI in the germline V gene. The CDR3: CASSRSETGSGANVLTF. CDR3 DNA sequence: TGTGCCAGCTCACGATCCGAAACAGGCTCTGGGGCCAACGTCCTGACTTTC.